Below, 9 T cell receptor delta chains from the same sample are listed, as sequenced in a study of gamma-delta chains in newborns, infants, children (dated by TCRdb to the late 2010s). The data were produced on an Illumina MiSeq. The public reads were reprocessed by TCRdb using CATT, and rows of matching DNA were later combined. Present in this sample are approximately 2,500 delta-chain clones, 1.1% of which were seen just once. In total, the top ten clones hold less than 30% of the sample. What was sequenced was blood. The source of these receptors is a child who was a newborn, infant or young child, either healthy, febrile or measles-vaccinated (not recorded which).

The table lists this clone with a few counts. The TCRdb record carries a much larger clone's protein, which differs from this DNA's translation at residue 3; a read error is the likely cause, and the protein listed here is the DNA translation. V and J are TRDV2 and TRDJ3; possibly TRDD3 for D (6 bases). Germline V gene sequence: CDR1 GEAIGNYY, CDR2 EKD. CDR3 length: 18 amino acids. The CDR3 sequence: CARDKLGYRSWDTRQMFF. The CDR3 nucleotides read TGTGCCCGTGACAAGTTAGGATACCGCTCCTGGGACACCCGACAGATGTTTTTC.

This clone was counted between two and nine times. It differs at one base from a far larger clone, so likely a read error. Other DNA sequences in this specimen translate into the identical CDR3. V is TRDV2 and J is TRDJ3, with 11 positions matching TRDD3. The CDR3 is 18 amino acids. Germline V gene sequence: CDR1 GEAIGNYY, CDR2 EKD. CDR3 sequence (DNA): TGTGCCTGTGACACTGGGGGATACGACTCCTGGGATACCCGACAGATGTTTTTC. Its protein is CACDTGGYDSWDTRQMFF.

Concerning this clone itself: A far larger clone differs by one base, so this is likely a read error. The chain combines TRDV2 with TRDJ3, with 10 bases lining up with TRDD3. J was trimmed by 0 bases and V by 3 bases; bases with no gene match: 22. Looked up from germline, CDR1 is GEAIGNYY and CDR2 is EKD. CDR3 length: 24 amino acids. CDR3 amino acids: CACDAGRSSYWGMYSSWDTRQMFF. Written as DNA, the CDR3 is TGTGCCTGTGACGCCGGACGTAGTTCCTACTGGGGGATGTACAGCTCCTGGGACACCCGACAGATGTTTTTC.

A few counts support this clone. This DNA's translation differs at residue 17 from TCRdb's protein, which comes from a much larger clone; a read error is likely, and the protein shown is translated from the DNA. The V call is TRDV2, the J call TRDJ3, with TRDD3 matching over 9 bases. The CDR3 extends over 21 amino acids. CDR1 is GEAIGNYY, CDR2 EKD, per germline. Here the CDR3 reads CACDSADNWGTPSWDTQQMFF. CDR3 in DNA: TGTGCCTGTGACAGTGCGGACAACTGGGGGACCCCCTCCTGGGACACCCAACAGATGTTTTTC.

This clone has a handful of counts. The TCRdb protein, from a much larger clone, departs from this DNA's translation at residue 12, likely by read error; the protein shown derives from the DNA. This chain links TRDV2 with TRDJ3; 12 bases align to TRDD3. Per germline, CDR1 GEAIGNYY and CDR2 EKD. The CDR3 contains 19 residues. The CDR3 sequence: CACDTVLGDTTCDTRQMFF. The CDR3 coding sequence is TGTGCCTGTGACACCGTACTGGGGGATACCACCTGTGACACCCGACAGATGTTTTTC.

This clone is medium-sized within its sample. A far larger clone is off by one base, so a read error is likely. The same CDR3 arises from other DNA sequences in this sample as well. The V and J genes are TRDV2 and TRDJ2, with 7 bases identical to TRDD3. The CDR3 totals 15 residues. Per the germline V gene, CDR1 is GEAIGNYY and CDR2 is EKD. J was trimmed by 8 bases and V by 0 bases; bases with no gene match: 8. The CDR3 coding sequence is TGTGCCTGTGACACCGTGGGGGACACCACGGCACAACTCTTCTTT. Protein sequence: CACDTVGDTTAQLFF.

This clone was counted between two and nine times. The V call is TRDV2, the J call TRDJ1, with 9 nucleotides matching TRDD2. The V and J ends lost 2 bases and 4 bases, in that order; junction bases with no gene match: 25. The V gene's germline CDR1 is GEAIGNYY and CDR2 EKD. CDR3 size: 21 residues. The CDR3 is CACDNLPTARNSEVVIDKLIF. The CDR3 DNA is TGTGCCTGTGACAACCTTCCTACCGCACGGAACTCCGAGGTCGTCATCGATAAACTCATCTTT.

This clone was observed a handful of times. TCRdb's protein for this DNA is that of a much larger clone and differs from the translation at residue 4, likely a read error; the protein shown is the DNA translation. The J gene is TRDJ1, the V gene TRDV2; TRDD3 matches 11 bases. The CDR3 spans 15 residues. Trimming removed 5 bases from V and 0 bases from J; junction bases left unmatched: 4. In germline, CDR1 is GEAIGNYY, CDR2 EKD. CDR3 loop: CACVGLGDNTDKLIF. The CDR3 DNA follows: TGTGCCTGTGTTGGACTGGGGGATAACACCGATAAACTCATCTTT.

This clone has only a few counts. This DNA translates differently at residue 15 from the TCRdb protein, which is that of a much larger clone; a read error is likely, and the protein shown is the DNA's own translation. The chain employs TRDV2 and TRDJ2; 13 bases line up with TRDD3. The V gene's germline CDR1 is GEAIGNYY and CDR2 EKD. The CDR3 is 18 amino acids. The CDR3 nucleotides are TGTGCCTGTGACCCTTGTACTGGGGGATACGATCACCCAGCACGACTCTTCTTT. Protein sequence: CACDPCTGGYDHPARLFF.